The clone carrying this TCR beta chain has at least ten counts. This record belongs to a study of metastatic and nonmetastatic thyroid tumors. Study in general: Repertoires were compared across blood and tumor or nodule tissue from malignant and benign thyroid patients.

TCRdb re-called the PCR reads through MiXCR. The sample holds around 26,000 clones, 20% seen once. Trimming at V came to 5 bases and at J to 0 bases, leaving 11 bases not matched to a gene. The CDR3 contains 19 residues. Per germline, CDR1 MNHNS and CDR2 SASEGT. There were no patients who had received any treatment before thyroid surgery. V and J are TRBV6-1 and TRBJ2-2, with TRBD2 identical over 11 bases. The TCR originated in a female donor with papillary thyroid cancer or a benign thyroid nodule (not recorded which). Some clones in this sample may be carry-over from other donors' samples. Sequencing was performed on adjacent normal tissue. The CDR3 is CASSRIAGGENSNTGELFF. CDR3 DNA: TGTGCCAGCAGTAGAATAGCGGGAGGGGAAAACTCGAACACCGGGGAGCTGTTTTTT.